In this sample, the clone carrying this T cell receptor beta chain turned up a few times. Its antigen is still unknown. This entry belongs to a study of beta chain features in type 1 diabetes. Study-wide points: Shortening of TCRB CDR3s, moderate but significant, appeared in all four CD4+ subsets of Type 1 diabetes patients.

The authors reverse transcribed all of the isolated RNA, so sequencing captured expressed TCRB transcripts. There were some 3.6 million reads on average in the naive, central memory and regulatory T cell samples. Using immunoSEQ multiplex PCR, the repertoire was profiled, and TCRdb retains in-frame clones only, with some absent. The sample has 350,000 to 400,000 clones, approximately 15% seen once. One heparinised draw, averaging roughly 100 mL, was taken per donor. Germline V gives CDR1 KGHSH, CDR2 LQKENI. This CDR3 spans 16 amino acids. Trimming cost V 3 bases and J 0 bases, with 12 bases left between them.

The material sequenced was naive CD4+ T cells from blood. The TCR sequence derives from a woman aged 18-29 years in good health. The rearrangement joins TRBV18 to TRBJ1-3; D is ambiguous. Written as DNA, the CDR3 is TGTGCCAGCTCACCGGCCAGGTCAATCTCTGGAAACACCATATATTTT. This encodes CASSPARSISGNTIYF.